Each of the 9 T cell receptor beta chains below was sequenced from the same sample in a study of T cell repertoires in cytomegalovirus infection. TCRdb redid the calling of the reads with MiXCR, one entry per CDR3 protein. The sample carries 160,000 or so distinct CDR3 sequences, less than 25% recorded once. The antigens these receptors bind are not known. Sequences were derived from CD8+ T cells from cultured PBMCs, sampled from culture after CMV antigen stimulation. These receptors were taken from a human donor in good health (CMV status not recorded). Some clones in this sample may be carry-over from other donors' samples.

The chain links TRBV4-2 to TRBJ1-5; possibly TRBD1 for D (6 bases). This CDR3 has 15 residues. Germline CDR1 LGHNA, CDR2 YNFKEQ. V lost 8 bases, J lost 4 bases, and 18 bases lay in between. CDR3 amino acids: CASARRGSGNQPQHF. The DNA of the CDR3 is TGTGCCAGCGCCCGCAGGGGATCAGGTAATCAGCCCCAGCATTTT.

This clonotype was counted only a few times. The V call is TRBV7-9, the J call TRBJ2-7; 7 positions agree with TRBD1. V trimming: 5 bases; J trimming: 8 bases; junction bases outside the gene matches: 15. Germline V gives CDR1 SEHNR, CDR2 FQNEAQ (reference sequence). CDR3 length equals 15 residues. CDR3 in DNA: TGTGCCAGCAGCCCGGCGACAGGGCAGTCTAGAAAGCAGTACTTC. Protein product: CASSPATGQSRKQYF.

The V gene is TRBV6-2 or TRBV6-3, the J gene TRBJ2-2; 10 nucleotides agree with TRBD2. CDR1 and CDR2 from the germline V gene are MNHEY and SVGEGT. The CDR3 runs 16 residues. The trim removed 6 bases at V and 0 bases at J, leaving 4 bases unmatched. The CDR3 spells CASSQLAGPNTGELFF. The CDR3 nucleotides are TGTGCCAGCAGCCAACTAGCGGGGCCGAACACCGGGGAGCTGTTTTTT.

This clonotype was detected a few times. The V and J genes are TRBV6-6 and TRBJ1-4; tentative D call: TRBD1 (5 bases). This CDR3 is 14 amino acids long. V gave up 4 bases and J gave up 7 bases, with 13 bases separating them. Germline V gene sequence: CDR1 MNHNY, CDR2 SVGAGI (reference sequence). DNA for the CDR3: TGTGCCAGCAGTTTAGAGGGAAGGGGTGAAAAACTGTTTTTT. Amino acid sequence: CASSLEGRGEKLFF.

CDR3 nucleotide sequence: TGTGCCAGCAGGAAGGAGTTGGGCAGGAGCACTGAAGCTTTCTTT. Translating it yields CASRKELGRSTEAFF. The chain combines TRBV7-9 with TRBJ1-1, with unresolved D. Trimming stripped 6 bases from V and 4 bases from J, with 18 bases between. The CDR3 totals 15 residues. From germline, CDR1 is SEHNR and CDR2 FQNEAQ (reference sequence).

This clonotype has more than one count but fewer than ten. CDR3 loop: CASGLDLPGSNYGYTF. CDR3 coding DNA: TGTGCTAGTGGTTTGGACCTCCCGGGCTCTAACTATGGCTACACCTTC. The chain couples TRBV12-5 to TRBJ1-2; no firm D call. Germline loops: CDR1 LGHNT, CDR2 FRNRAP. The ends were cut back, 1 base at V and 0 bases at J, with 12 bases in the middle. The CDR3 consists of 16 residues.

This clonotype occurred a few times. This chain joins TRBV7-2 and TRBJ1-1, with D uncertain. The CDR3 totals 20 residues. V was cut by 0 bases and J by 1 base, with 24 bases left in between. CDR1 SGHTA and CDR2 FQGNSA come from the germline V gene. In DNA form, the CDR3 reads TGTGCCAGCAGCTTAGCTTTGTTTCCCCCCCCAACACGAAGGAACACTGAAGCTTTCTTT. This translates into CASSLALFPPPTRRNTEAFF.

The chain links TRBV20-1 to TRBJ2-7, with 9 bases identical to TRBD1. Germline CDR1 reads DFQATT; CDR2 reads SNEGSKA (reference sequence). The CDR3 totals 12 residues. V shed 5 bases, J shed 6 bases, and the junction held 5 bases outside the gene matches. In DNA, the CDR3 is TGCAGTGCTCCCGGGACAGGGCCCGAGCAGTACTTC. It codes for CSAPGTGPEQYF.

The gene calls are TRBV7-9 and TRBJ1-4; D is uncertain. The CDR3 loop spans 15 amino acids. CDR1 is SEHNR and CDR2 is FQNEAQ in the germline V gene (reference sequence). Trimming pared 1 base from V and 8 bases from J, leaving 14 bases between. CDR3 amino acids: CASSLGWEVEEKLFF. CDR3 sequence (DNA): TGTGCCAGCAGCTTAGGCTGGGAAGTCGAGGAAAAACTGTTTTTT.